Sequencing of this T cell receptor (beta chain) was carried out in a study of CXCR3-negative and CXCR3-positive naive CD8 T cells. Concerning this clonotype: Its antigen is not known.

5' RACE with UMI labels generated the TRB cDNA libraries. One entry per CDR3 protein, without DNA, is what TCRdb gives after re-calling the 5' RACE reads. The listing contains several thousand distinct CDR3 sequences. General study findings and limits: The study found that naive CXCR3-negative and CXCR3-positive cells shared TRBV-TRBJ usage, while memory cells differed. CXCR3-positive naive cells had more hydrophobic TRB CDR3s than CXCR3-negative naive cells.

Looked up from germline, CDR1 is LGHNT and CDR2 is FRNRAP. The CDR3 covers 15 residues. This TCR was sampled from a human donor in good health. Some clones in this sample may be carry-over from other donors' samples. This chain joins TRBV12-5 and TRBJ1-2; TCRdb names TRBD1, which stays unverified in the absence of DNA. Material for sequencing was naive CXCR3+ CD8+ T cells from blood. Subset denoted: CD45RO-CCR7+CD27+CD95- naive CD8+ T cells expressing CXCR3 (TNR3+). The CDR3 region is CASGLSGQGNYGYTF. Looking up the rest from reference TRBV12-5 and TRBJ1-2 gives the full variable domain: DARVTQTPRHKVTEMGQEVTMRCQPILGHNTVFWYRQTMMQGLELLAYFRNRAPLDDSGMPKDRFSAEMPDATLATLKIQPSEPRDSAVYFCASGLSGQGNYGYTFGSGTRLTVV.